Included here is one TCR beta chain sequence, with context. What it binds is not known. Method: immunoSEQ multiplex PCR; TCRdb's copy keeps in-frame clones and lacks some. Here the sample spans 200,000 to 300,000 clones, 80% to 85% being singletons. J was trimmed by 9 bases and V by 4 bases; bases with no gene match: 12. The CDR3 has 16 amino acids. Per germline, CDR1 LNHDA and CDR2 SQIVND (reference sequence). The sample comes from a study of Tregs in tolerant kidney transplant recipients. Study-wide results and caveats: The small number of patients limits these findings pending further validation. Biological reproducibility was not directly addressed in this study. Activated donor B cell expansion appeared to reveal the most relevant donor-specific TCRbeta repertoire.

The chain links TRBV19 to TRBJ2-1, with 10 positions matching TRBD2. The sequencing input was CD4+ T cells from blood. The clonotype comes from a human donor in good health. CDR3 in amino acids: CASSTNHGLADVEQFF. In DNA form, the CDR3 reads TGTGCCAGTAGTACAAATCACGGACTAGCGGATGTTGAGCAGTTCTTC.